Below are 30 T cell receptor beta chains sequenced from a single sample in a study of T cells after yellow fever vaccination. TCRdb processed the 5' RACE reads anew with MiXCR; each CDR3 protein has one entry. The table has roughly 45,000 distinct CDR3 sequences, 5% to 8% seen once. This specimen was PBMCs, either bulk or a sorted T-cell subset (CD4+, CD8+, memory, or dextramer-sorted; not recorded which), taken 45 days after the yellow fever booster vaccination. Receptors originate from a man in his thirties or forties who received the YFV17D yellow fever vaccine.

V is TRBV14 and J is TRBJ2-3; 13 bases line up with TRBD2. This CDR3 has 23 amino acids. V lost 1 base and J lost 2; bases outside the gene matches: 21. Per the germline V gene, CDR1 is SGHDN and CDR2 is FVKESK. The CDR3 DNA reads TGTGCCAGCAGCCAAGTCCGGCCCAAACCGGGACTAGCGGGACGACGGACCACAGATACGCAGTATTTT. This translates into CASSQVRPKPGLAGRRTTDTQYF.

V is TRBV11-2 and J is TRBJ2-7; D not certain. The V gene lost 3 bases and the J gene lost 2 bases, with 11 bases spanning the gap. Germline loops: CDR1 SGHAT, CDR2 FQNNGV. This CDR3 region has 14 residues. This CDR3 is CASSFGPPTYEQYF. The DNA for the CDR3 is TGTGCCAGCAGCTTCGGACCGCCTACCTACGAGCAGTACTTC.

This clonotype came up a few times. The genes are TRBV27 and TRBJ1-1; 10 positions match TRBD1. Germline CDR1 is MNHEY and CDR2 is SMNVEV (reference sequence). The CDR3 spans 14 residues. The junction had 7 bases not matched to a gene; V was cut back by 2 bases and J by 10 bases. This CDR3 reads CASSLDRGRVIAFF. The CDR3, as DNA: TGTGCCAGCAGTTTAGACAGGGGGCGAGTCATAGCTTTCTTT.

In this sample, this clonotype turned up many times. This rearrangement joins TRBV27 to TRBJ1-2; D not certain. The CDR3 consists of 13 residues. CDR1 and CDR2 (germline): MNHEY, SMNVEV (reference sequence). Trimming removed 2 bases from V and 3 bases from J, with 7 bases in between. The CDR3, as DNA: TGTGCCAGCAGTTTAACACAGTACTATGGCTACACCTTC. This codes for CASSLTQYYGYTF.

Ten or more counts support this clonotype. This sequence joins TRBV29-1 and TRBJ2-1; 9 nucleotides align to TRBD2. This CDR3 has 19 amino acids. Germline V lookup: CDR1 SQVTM, CDR2 ANQGSEA. With V trimmed by 0 bases and J by 6 bases, 18 bases remained unmatched. The CDR3 coding sequence is TGCAGCGTTGAAGACTGGGCGGGAGGGCCTGGGCGATCCCTCAATGAGCAGTTCTTC. This translates into CSVEDWAGGPGRSLNEQFF.

This clonotype was counted many times. The V and J genes are TRBV9 and TRBJ2-1; 12 nucleotides line up with TRBD2. V lost 2 bases, J lost 1 base, and 10 bases stayed unmatched. In germline, CDR1 is SGDLS, CDR2 YYNGEE. CDR3 size: 19 residues. CDR3 amino acids: CASSVATSGRGRSYNEQFF. The CDR3 nucleotides read TGTGCCAGCAGCGTGGCGACTAGCGGGAGAGGAAGGTCCTACAATGAGCAGTTCTTC.

In its sample, this clonotype was seen many times. The chain joins TRBV10-3 to TRBJ1-6; D remains ambiguous. Germline CDR1 and CDR2: ENHRY and SYGVKD. The CDR3 contains 16 residues. Trimming took 6 bases from V and 6 from J, leaving 18 bases between them. This CDR3 is CAIRGGARTLNSPLHF. The CDR3 DNA reads TGTGCCATCAGGGGAGGTGCCCGGACCCTTAATTCACCCCTCCACTTT.

This clonotype was picked up many times. The chain employs TRBV9 and TRBJ2-3, with D possibly TRBD2 on 6 matching bases. The CDR3 extends over 14 amino acids. The ends were cut back, 7 bases at V and 8 bases at J, with 20 bases in the middle. In germline, CDR1 is SGDLS, CDR2 YYNGEE. The CDR3 region is CASGGAGPGVTQYF. The DNA for the CDR3 is TGTGCCAGCGGGGGTGCGGGACCTGGGGTTACGCAGTATTTT.

The table lists this clonotype with many counts. The chain has TRBV7-9 and TRBJ2-1, with 12 positions matching TRBD2. With V trimmed by 4 bases and J by 4 bases, 2 bases remained unmatched. The CDR3 runs 15 residues. CDR1 is SEHNR and CDR2 is FQNEAQ in the germline V gene (reference sequence). CDR3 bases: TGTGCCAGCAGCTCCCTAGCGGGAGGGTACAATGAGCAGTTCTTC. Translating it yields CASSSLAGGYNEQFF.

The rearrangement uses TRBV9 and TRBJ1-2; D gene ambiguous. V was clipped by 0 bases and J by 4 bases, with 4 bases between them. Per germline, CDR1 SGDLS and CDR2 YYNGEE. This CDR3 spans 12 amino acids. The CDR3 coding sequence is TGTGCCAGCAGCGTAGGATCCTATGGCTACACCTTC. Residues: CASSVGSYGYTF.

This clonotype was found a few times. The V call is TRBV18, the J call TRBJ2-1; 12 positions match TRBD2. V lost 8 bases to trimming and J lost 4 bases; unmatched junction nucleotides: 6. Germline V gene data show CDR1 as KGHSH and CDR2 as LQKENI. The CDR3 is 15 amino acids. The CDR3 reads CASTDTSGGYNEQFF. DNA for the CDR3: TGTGCCAGCACCGATACTAGCGGGGGGTACAATGAGCAGTTCTTC.

This clonotype was seen repeatedly, ten times or more. The CDR3 protein is CASSQGSLAGGPTDTQYF. The DNA for the CDR3 is TGTGCCAGCAGCCAAGGGTCACTAGCGGGAGGGCCGACAGATACGCAGTATTTT. The chain combines TRBV3-1 with TRBJ2-3; 13 bases are shared with TRBD2. The V and J ends lost 1 base and 3 bases, in that order; junction bases with no gene match: 7. Germline V gene lookup returns CDR1 LGHDT and CDR2 YNNKEL (reference sequence). There are 18 residues in the CDR3.

The J gene is TRBJ1-1, the V gene TRBV20-1; a possible D gene is TRBD1 (5 bases). Germline CDR1 reads DFQATT; CDR2 reads SNEGSKA (reference sequence). The CDR3 has 14 amino acids. The ends were cut back, 3 bases at V and 1 base at J, with 12 bases in the middle. CDR3 nucleotide sequence: TGCAGTGCTAGGGTCCTGGGGGGGAACACTGAAGCTTTCTTT. Translated, it gives CSARVLGGNTEAFF.

In this sample, this clonotype turned up many times. This chain links TRBV28 with TRBJ2-1; TRBD1 matches 10 bases. The CDR3 has 15 residues. With V trimmed by 7 bases and J by 4 bases, 7 bases remained unmatched. CDR1 and CDR2 (germline): MDHEN, SYDVKM. The CDR3 sequence: CASILPGQGYNEQFF. DNA of the CDR3: TGTGCCAGCATACTACCGGGACAGGGGTACAATGAGCAGTTCTTC.

This clonotype was recorded at least ten times. This sequence joins TRBV6-1 and TRBJ2-3; D possibly corresponds to TRBD2 (5 bases). Germline-derived CDR1 and CDR2 are MNHNS and SASEGT. Trimming left V 7 bases short and J 4 bases short, with 15 bases between. CDR3 length: 14 residues. CDR3 in amino acids: CASTTAGAADTQYF. CDR3 nucleotides: TGTGCCAGCACCACCGCGGGCGCGGCAGATACGCAGTATTTT.

This clonotype was seen many times. The chain has TRBV4-1 and TRBJ2-7; tentative D call: TRBD2 (6 bases). The CDR3 totals 15 residues. The V gene lost 1 base and the J gene lost 3 bases, with 13 bases spanning the gap. Germline lookup yields CDR1 MGHRA and CDR2 YSYEKL. Here the CDR3 reads CASSQVTGESYEQYF. The CDR3, as DNA: TGCGCCAGCAGCCAAGTTACGGGAGAAAGCTACGAGCAGTACTTC.

This clonotype has a count of ten or more. V and J are TRBV7-2 and TRBJ2-1; 9 bases match TRBD1. This CDR3 is built from 17 residues. The junction had 4 bases not matched to a gene; V was cut back by 0 bases and J by 1 base. Germline-derived CDR1 and CDR2 are SGHTA and FQGNSA. CDR3 sequence: CASSLAGTGRSYNEQFF. The CDR3 nucleotides are TGTGCCAGCAGCTTAGCGGGGACAGGGAGGTCCTACAATGAGCAGTTCTTC.

V and J are TRBV5-1 and TRBJ2-5; D may be TRBD2 (6 bases). This CDR3 comprises 13 residues. CDR1 is SGHRS, CDR2 YFSETQ, per germline. Trimming pared 2 bases from V and 4 bases from J, leaving 9 bases between. CDR3 amino acids: CASSLAGPETQYF. The CDR3 DNA reads as TGCGCCAGCAGCTTAGCGGGTCCAGAGACCCAGTACTTC. The whole variable domain, remainder taken from reference TRBV5-1 and TRBJ2-5, is KAGVTQTPRYLIKTRGQQVTLSCSPISGHRSVSWYQQTPGQGLQFLFEYFSETQRNKGNFPGRFSGRQFSNSRSEMNVSTLELGDSALYLCASSLAGPETQYFGPGTRLLVL.

This clonotype was seen only a few times. CDR3 amino acids: CASSGRLAEETQYF. DNA for the CDR3: TGTGCCAGCAGTGGTCGACTAGCGGAAGAGACCCAGTACTTC. This chain joins TRBV6-1 and TRBJ2-5; 9 nucleotides align to TRBD2. V was pared by 4 bases and J by 3 bases, with 3 bases of the junction left unmatched. The CDR3 has 14 amino acids. Germline values: CDR1 MNHNS, CDR2 SASEGT.

Remarks on this clonotype: This may be a read error: a much more frequent sequence differs by one nucleotide. V usage is TRBV5-1 and J usage is TRBJ1-1; D is perhaps TRBD1 (6 bases). Per the germline V gene, CDR1 is SGHRS and CDR2 is YFSETQ. The CDR3 runs to 15 residues. CDR3 protein: CASTNNGQTNTQAFF. The CDR3 bases are TGCGCCAGCACCAATAATGGACAGACGAACACTCAAGCTTTCTTT.

This clonotype was observed a handful of times. The chain is built from TRBV9 and TRBJ1-1; 7 nucleotides align to TRBD1. The CDR3 runs 17 residues. The germline V gene has CDR1 SGDLS and CDR2 YYNGEE. J was trimmed by 1 base and V by 3 bases; bases with no gene match: 12. CDR3 protein: CASSAGWGQTGNTEAFF. The CDR3 DNA sequence: TGTGCCAGCAGCGCCGGTTGGGGACAGACGGGGAACACTGAAGCTTTCTTT.

The chain combines TRBV5-6 with TRBJ2-2; tentative D call: TRBD1 (6 bases). The ends were cut back, 3 bases at V and 1 base at J, with 13 bases in the middle. The CDR3 runs 16 residues. Germline-derived CDR1 and CDR2 are SGHDT and YYEEEE. For the CDR3, the DNA is TGTGCCAGCAGCTCCCTCTCACAGGGGAACACCGGGGAGCTGTTTTTT. Translating gives CASSSLSQGNTGELFF. Variable domain in full (rest from reference TRBV5-6 and TRBJ2-2): DAGVTQSPTHLIKTRGQQVTLRCSPKSGHDTVSWYQQALGQGPQFIFQYYEEEERQRGNFPDRFSGHQFPNYSSELNVNALLLGDSALYLCASSSLSQGNTGELFFGEGSRLTVL.

In this sample, this clonotype turned up many times. This chain connects TRBV5-1 to TRBJ1-1, with D unclear. CDR1 is SGHRS, CDR2 YFSETQ, per germline. V lost 4 bases and J 4 bases, leaving 14 bases between the germline ends. The CDR3 is 14 amino acids. The CDR3 here is CASSLAIGPTEAFF. Here the CDR3 DNA reads TGCGCCAGCAGCCTAGCTATTGGGCCCACTGAAGCTTTCTTT. Supplemented by reference TRBV5-1 and TRBJ1-1, the full variable domain reads KAGVTQTPRYLIKTRGQQVTLSCSPISGHRSVSWYQQTPGQGLQFLFEYFSETQRNKGNFPGRFSGRQFSNSRSEMNVSTLELGDSALYLCASSLAIGPTEAFFGQGTRLTVV.

The sample holds many counts of this clonotype. The J gene is TRBJ2-7, the V gene TRBV6-6, with 8 positions matching TRBD2. This CDR3 has 13 residues. Germline lookup yields CDR1 MNHNY and CDR2 SVGAGI (reference sequence). V lost 8 bases and J lost 7; bases outside the gene matches: 10. The CDR3 nucleotides read TGTGCCAGCGAAGTCTTCGGGAGGGGGGAGCAGTACTTC. It translates to CASEVFGRGEQYF.

This clonotype was found a few times. The V gene is TRBV5-4, the J gene TRBJ1-1, with 8 bases fitting TRBD1. V trimming: 4 bases; J trimming: 4 bases; junction bases outside the gene matches: 9. Germline-derived CDR1 and CDR2 are SGHNT and YYREEE (reference sequence). The CDR3 totals 15 residues. This CDR3 is CASSPKTGVFTEAFF. CDR3 sequence (DNA): TGTGCCAGCAGCCCAAAGACAGGGGTCTTCACTGAAGCTTTCTTT.

This chain joins TRBV6-5 and TRBJ1-6; D uncertain. Germline assignment: CDR1 MNHEY and CDR2 SVGAGI. The CDR3 covers 13 residues. Trimming took off 0 bases at V and 8 bases at J, with 5 bases between the two ends. CDR3 residues: CASSYSRDSPLHF. The CDR3 DNA reads as TGTGCCAGCAGTTACTCGCGGGATTCACCCCTCCACTTT.

This clonotype was counted at least ten times. The chain carries TRBV9 and TRBJ2-3; D ambiguous. The V end lost 3 bases, the J end lost 3 bases, and 8 bases lay between the germline ends. CDR3 length: 13 amino acids. Germline CDR1 reads SGDLS; CDR2 reads YYNGEE. This CDR3 is CASSASVTDTQYF. CDR3 nucleotides: TGTGCCAGCAGCGCGTCCGTAACAGATACGCAGTATTTT.

This clonotype was recorded many times. The chain carries TRBV7-2 and TRBJ1-4; D unresolved. Trimming shortened V by 3 bases and J by 0 bases, and 2 bases separated the two germline ends. Germline lookup yields CDR1 SGHTA and CDR2 FQGNSA. CDR3 size: 13 residues. The CDR3 loop reads CASSLTTNEKLFF. The CDR3 DNA reads as TGTGCCAGCAGCTTGACAACTAATGAAAAACTGTTTTTT.

Concerning this clonotype: A single base separates this from a much larger clone, so it may be a read error. The V call is TRBV12-3 or TRBV12-4, the J call TRBJ2-5; TRBD2 aligns across 10 bases. CDR3 length equals 15 residues. The chain's CDR3 is CASSFTSGNQGTQYF. The CDR3 DNA is TGTGCCAGCAGTTTTACTAGCGGGAACCAAGGGACCCAGTACTTC.

This clonotype was detected ten times or more. This chain uses TRBV24-1 with TRBJ1-5; D call uncertain. Germline loops: CDR1 KGHDR, CDR2 SFDVKD. The V end was cut by 1 base, the J end by 4 bases, with 4 bases between. The CDR3 covers 13 residues. This chain's CDR3 is CATSDFQNQPQHF. The CDR3 region has the DNA TGTGCCACCAGTGATTTCCAGAATCAGCCCCAGCATTTT.